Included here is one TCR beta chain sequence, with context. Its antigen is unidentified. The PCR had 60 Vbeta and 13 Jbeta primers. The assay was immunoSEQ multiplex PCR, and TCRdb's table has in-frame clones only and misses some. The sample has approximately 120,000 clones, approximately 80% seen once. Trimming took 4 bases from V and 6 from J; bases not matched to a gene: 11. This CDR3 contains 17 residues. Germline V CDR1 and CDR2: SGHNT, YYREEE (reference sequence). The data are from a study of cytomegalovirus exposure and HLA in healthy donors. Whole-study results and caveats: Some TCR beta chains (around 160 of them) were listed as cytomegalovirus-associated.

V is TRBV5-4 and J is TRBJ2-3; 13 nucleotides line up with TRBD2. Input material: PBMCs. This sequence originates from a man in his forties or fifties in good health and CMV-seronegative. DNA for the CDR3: TGTGCCAGCAGCCAGGACTCGACTAGCGGGGGGTTGGATACGCAGTATTTT. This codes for CASSQDSTSGGLDTQYF.